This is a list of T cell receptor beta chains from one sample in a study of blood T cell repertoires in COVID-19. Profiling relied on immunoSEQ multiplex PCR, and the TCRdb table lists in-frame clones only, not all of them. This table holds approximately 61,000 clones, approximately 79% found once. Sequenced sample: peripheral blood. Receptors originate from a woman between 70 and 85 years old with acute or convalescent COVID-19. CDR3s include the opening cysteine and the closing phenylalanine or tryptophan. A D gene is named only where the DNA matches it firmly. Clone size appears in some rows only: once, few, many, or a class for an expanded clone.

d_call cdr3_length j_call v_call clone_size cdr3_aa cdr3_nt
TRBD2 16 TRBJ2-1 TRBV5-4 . CASSLYSGGSYNEQFF TGTGCCAGCAGCTTGTATAGCGGGGGCTCCTACAATGAGCAGTTCTTC
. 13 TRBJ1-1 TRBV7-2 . CASSSLYNTEAFF TGTGCCAGCAGCTCACTTTATAACACTGAAGCTTTCTTT
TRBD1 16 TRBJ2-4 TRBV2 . CASSGTGGMDKNIQYF TGTGCCAGCAGTGGGACAGGGGGCATGGACAAAAACATTCAGTACTTC
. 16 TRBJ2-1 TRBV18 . CASSPRETSSYNEQFF TGTGCCAGCTCACCGCGCGAAACGAGCTCCTACAATGAGCAGTTCTTC
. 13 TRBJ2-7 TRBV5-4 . CASSLAFSHEQYF TGTGCCAGCAGCTTGGCTTTTTCCCACGAGCAGTACTTC
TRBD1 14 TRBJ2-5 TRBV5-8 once CASRRTGGGETQYF TGTGCCAGCAGGCGAACAGGGGGTGGAGAGACCCAGTACTTC
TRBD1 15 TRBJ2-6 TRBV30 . CACLGQVGGANVLTF TGTGCCTGCCTGGGACAGGTCGGTGGGGCCAACGTCCTGACTTTC
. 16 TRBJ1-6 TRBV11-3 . CASSLDTFGGGSPLHF TGTGCCAGCAGCTTAGACACGTTTGGGGGAGGATCACCCCTCCACTTT
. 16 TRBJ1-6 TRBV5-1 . CASSLERGGPNSPLHF TGCGCCAGCAGCTTGGAACGCGGAGGCCCTAATTCACCCCTCCACTTT
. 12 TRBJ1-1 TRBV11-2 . CASSLARFEAFF TGTGCCAGCAGCTTAGCCCGTTTTGAAGCTTTCTTT
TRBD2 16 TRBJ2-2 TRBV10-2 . CASSRLAGGATGELFF TGCGCCAGCAGCAGACTAGCGGGGGGCGCCACCGGGGAGCTGTTTTTT
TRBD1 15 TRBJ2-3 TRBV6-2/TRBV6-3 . CASSYGGQGTDTQYF TGTGCCAGCAGTTACGGAGGACAGGGGACAGATACGCAGTATTTT
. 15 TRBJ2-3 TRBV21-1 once CASSKGQTSGRTQYF TGTGCCAGCAGCAAAGGTCAAACTAGCGGAAGGACGCAGTATTTT
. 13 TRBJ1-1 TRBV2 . CASNFDSSREAFF TGTGCCAGCAACTTTGACAGCTCCCGTGAAGCTTTCTTT
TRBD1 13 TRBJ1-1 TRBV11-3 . CASGTGENTEAFF TGTGCCAGTGGGACAGGGGAGAACACTGAAGCTTTCTTT
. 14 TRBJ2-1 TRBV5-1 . CASSLALTYNEQFF TGCGCCAGCAGCTTGGCCCTAACGTACAATGAGCAGTTCTTC
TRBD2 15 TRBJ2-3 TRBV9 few CASSPGLGGTDTQYF TGTGCCAGCAGCCCGGGACTAGGTGGCACAGATACGCAGTATTTT
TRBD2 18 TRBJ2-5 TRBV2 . CASSEDLAGGSSQETQYF TGTGCCAGCAGTGAAGACCTAGCGGGGGGATCCAGCCAAGAGACCCAGTACTTC
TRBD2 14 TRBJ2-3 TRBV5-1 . CASSPGGASDTQYF TGCGCCAGCAGCCCGGGGGGGGCCTCAGATACGCAGTATTTT
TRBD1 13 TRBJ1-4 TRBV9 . CASSPRDREKLFF TGTGCCAGCAGCCCCCGGGACAGGGAAAAACTGTTTTTT
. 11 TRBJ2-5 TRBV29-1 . CSVARGETQYF TGCAGCGTTGCCAGGGGAGAGACCCAGTACTTC
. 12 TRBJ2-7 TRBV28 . CASRFEGFEQYF TGTGCCAGCAGATTTGAGGGATTCGAGCAGTACTTC
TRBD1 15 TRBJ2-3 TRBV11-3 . CASSFGTASTDTQYF TGTGCCAGCAGCTTTGGGACAGCCAGCACAGATACGCAGTATTTT
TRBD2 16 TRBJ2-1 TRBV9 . CASSVEVSGTYNEQFF TGTGCCAGCAGCGTAGAGGTTAGCGGGACATACAATGAGCAGTTCTTC
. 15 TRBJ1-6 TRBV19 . CASQSGRNRNSPLHF TGTGCCAGTCAGTCAGGGAGGAATCGAAATTCACCCCTCCACTTT
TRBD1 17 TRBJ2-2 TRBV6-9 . CASSYGRRGLLFGELFF TGTGCCAGCAGTTACGGTCGAAGGGGGCTTTTGTTCGGGGAGCTGTTTTTT
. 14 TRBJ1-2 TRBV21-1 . CASINRDSNYGYTF TGTGCCAGCATCAACAGGGATTCCAACTATGGCTACACCTTC
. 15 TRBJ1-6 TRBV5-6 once CASSPGVRYNSPLHF TGTGCCAGCAGCCCCGGAGTCCGGTATAATTCACCCCTCCACTTT
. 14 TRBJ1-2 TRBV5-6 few CASSVGHANYGYTF TGTGCCAGCAGCGTGGGACACGCAAACTATGGCTACACCTTC
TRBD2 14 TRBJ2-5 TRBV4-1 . CASSQVVAGETQYF TGCGCCAGCAGCCAAGTGGTAGCGGGGGAGACCCAGTACTTC
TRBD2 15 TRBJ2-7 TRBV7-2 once CASSLELGGDNEQYF TGTGCCAGCAGCCTCGAGCTGGGGGGGGATAACGAGCAGTACTTC
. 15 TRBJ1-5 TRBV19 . CASSTPPGSNQPQHF TGTGCCAGTAGTACACCGCCGGGGAGCAATCAGCCCCAGCATTTT
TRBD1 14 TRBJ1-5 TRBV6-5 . CASTLTGDNQPQHF TGTGCCAGCACCCTGACAGGGGACAATCAGCCCCAGCATTTT
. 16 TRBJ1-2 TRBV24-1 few CATSDLSGGMDYGYTF TGTGCCACCAGTGATTTGAGTGGGGGCATGGACTATGGCTACACCTTC
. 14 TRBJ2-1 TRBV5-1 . CASSPGDSYNEQFF TGCGCCAGCAGCCCGGGGGACTCCTACAATGAGCAGTTCTTC
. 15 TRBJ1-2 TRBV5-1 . CASKLDLRRSYGYTF TGCGCCAGCAAATTGGATCTGAGGCGGTCTTATGGCTACACCTTC
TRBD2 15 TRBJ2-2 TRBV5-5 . CASSLVAGNTGELFF TGTGCCAGCAGCTTGGTAGCGGGGAACACCGGGGAGCTGTTTTTT
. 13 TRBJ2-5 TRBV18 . CASAQQGQETQYF TGTGCCAGCGCACAGCAGGGGCAGGAGACCCAGTACTTC
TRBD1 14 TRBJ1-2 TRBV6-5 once CASSTGGRLLGYTF TGTGCCAGCAGCACAGGGGGGAGGTTGCTTGGCTACACCTTC
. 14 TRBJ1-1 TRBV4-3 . CASSQVYRENEAFF TGCGCCAGCAGCCAAGTGTACAGGGAGAATGAAGCTTTCTTT